Described below is a single T cell receptor beta chain sequence and its context. Its antigen is not identified. TCRdb itself ran the 5' RACE reads through MiXCR, one entry per CDR3 protein. The sample holds some 320,000 distinct CDR3 sequences, roughly an eighth seen once. This sample stems from a study of identical twins. Study-wide points: Out-of-frame TCR alpha sharing in monozygotic twins exceeded recombination model predictions.

CDR3 length: 14 amino acids. Germline-derived CDR1 and CDR2 are SQVTM and ANQGSEA. With 2 bases removed from V and 2 bases from J, the gap between germline ends came to 10 bases. The donor group consisted entirely of healthy Caucasians. This sample was shared with a second study, whose subject was yellow fever vaccine responses in identical twins.

The sequence derives from a woman under 30 in good health. Sequencing used CD8+ T cells sorted from blood. The chain carries TRBV29-1 and TRBJ2-1; perhaps TRBD1 as D (5 bases). CDR3 sequence: CSVEQGDPYNEQFF. The DNA of the CDR3 is TGCAGCGTTGAACAGGGCGACCCCTACAATGAGCAGTTCTTC.